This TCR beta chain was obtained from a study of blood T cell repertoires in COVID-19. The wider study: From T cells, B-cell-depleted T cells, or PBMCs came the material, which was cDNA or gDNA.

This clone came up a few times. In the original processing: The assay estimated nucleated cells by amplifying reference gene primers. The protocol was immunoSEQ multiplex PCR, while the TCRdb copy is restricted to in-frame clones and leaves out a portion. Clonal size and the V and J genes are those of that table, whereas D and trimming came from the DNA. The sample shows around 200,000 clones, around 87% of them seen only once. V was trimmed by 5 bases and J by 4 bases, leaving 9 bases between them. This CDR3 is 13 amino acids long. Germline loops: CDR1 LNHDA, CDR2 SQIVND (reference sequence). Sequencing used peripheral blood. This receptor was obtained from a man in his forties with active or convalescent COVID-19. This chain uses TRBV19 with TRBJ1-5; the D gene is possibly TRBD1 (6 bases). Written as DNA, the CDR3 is TGTGCCAGTAGTCAGGGGTTAAATCAGCCCCAGCATTTT. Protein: CASSQGLNQPQHF.